Below, one T cell receptor (beta chain) is given with its context. This clone was detected many times. The antigen this receptor binds is unknown. Per-base qualities were not stored, and no clone one base away is much larger. This sample is drawn from a study of shared clonotypes between healthy human individuals (dated by TCRdb to about 2020). Concerning the study at large: A couple of women and a few men aged 18 to 49 years were included in the cohort. For each donor, CD4 naive and CD4 memory were each given three plates, CD8 naive was given two plates, and CD8 memory was given one plate. To estimate repertoire size and how much clonotypes are shared between individuals, the study performed deep sequencing of blood TCR repertoires from a few healthy adults. Libraries were prepared and TCR repertoires were sequenced by different laboratories using diverse techniques, in order to increase sequencing depth and limit assay-specific biases. Between about 0.94 and 8.9 billion PBMCs per donor were obtained by leukapheresis.

TCR CDR3 regions were amplified from genomic DNA by multiplex PCR using the deep immunoSEQ assay. For each cell subset, the extracted genomic DNA was distributed evenly across all wells of several immunoSEQ 96-well plates, and each plate served as one replicate. For sorted subsets, approximately 190 ng genomic DNA, equal to tens of thousands of T cell genomes, was loaded into each replicate PCR. The purified libraries were quantified using a Qubit 3.0 fluorometer, sized with a Bioanalyzer 2100, and then quantified again using the KAPA Library Quantification kit. Every immunoSEQ 96-well plate was sequenced on a dedicated single-read 150-cycle Illumina NextSeq 550 flow cell. As for the authors' bioinformatics: Because only junctional sequences without quality scores were contained in the immunoSEQ output, filtering matching that applied to full-length reads could not be performed. To assign V/J genes and CDR3, sequences were annotated against IMGT germline references using PyIR, a Python wrapper for IgBLAST v1.9. Reads with weak V/J assignments (E-value above 1e-6), missing CDR3, stop codons, out-of-frame junctions, or ambiguous translated residues were removed. V3J clonotypes were defined by identical inferred V gene, J gene, and CDR3 amino acid sequence. The percentage overlap between two repertoires was calculated by dividing the number of shared unique clonotypes by the size of the smaller repertoire. Richness of each repertoire was evaluated using RTK rarefaction, the Chao1 estimator, and Recon v2.1 estimates of unobserved clonotypes. For all TCRbeta clonotypes obtained by the gDNA method from several donors, generation probabilities were computed with OLGA. TCRdb mirrors the immuneACCESS table, restricted to in-frame sequences. Some clones are absent from its copies; in checked studies, under half trace to an unresolved V gene, and the reason for the others is unknown. V and J calls plus clone size are reproduced from that table; the DNA served to infer D and trimming. This sample lists about 110,000 clones; more than 65% were detected once. The ten largest clonotypes hold around 23% of the sample.

Healthy HIV-negative adults with no recently reported acute infections or vaccinations were included as donors. Every donor was a Caucasian adult residing in Nashville, Tennessee, USA. CD8 memory samples combined magnetically selected CD45RO+ cells with CCR7-negative CD45RA+ effector memory (TemRA) cells. Blood was obtained by leukapheresis, after which PBMCs were separated by Ficoll-Histopaque density gradient centrifugation and cryopreserved in liquid nitrogen vapor phase. Analytical flow cytometry was used to check the purity and quantity of each magnetically sorted T cell population. Genomic DNA was isolated from every sorted fraction and measured by UV absorbance on a Nanodrop 2000c. The germline V gene specifies MGHDK as CDR1 and SYGVNS as CDR2. Including the terminal cysteine and phenylalanine, the CDR3 comprises 12 residues. Only the CDR3 part of the read is kept: 36 bases, read in frame from the first base. Deletion took 8 bases off V and 3 bases off J, with a span of 8 bases between the germline ends.

Broader findings and caveats from the paper: Because the study included only a small number of donors, the genetic and exposure-history diversity represented was limited. Naive subsets generally had larger estimated clonotype richness than memory subsets. Compared with non-shared clonotypes, the clonotypes found in all four sorted-subset donors had higher generation probabilities. Sampling was restricted to blood, and TCR repertoires in tissues likely differ from the TCR repertoires found in blood. Incomplete sequencing was indicated by rarefaction of sorted-subset datasets, despite the large sequencing depth. Pairwise subsampling led to the expectation that sequencing depth would affect the degree of clonotype sharing among donors. When a handful of donors were compared, the shared fraction of clonotypes was about 5.5% for naive CD4, roughly 3.3% for naive CD8, roughly 2.5% for memory CD4, and roughly 0.43% for memory CD8.

The sequence joins TRBV25-1 to TRBJ1-3; a tentative D call is TRBD1 (5 bases match). The specimen was memory CD8+ T cells sorted from blood. Interpreted using the paper, the cell subset or site label stands for: CD45RO+ cells pooled with CCR7-negative TemRA cells. The receptor comes from a woman aged 30 to 39 in good health. The nucleotide sequence is TGTGCCAGCGGGGGAGGTGGAAACACCATATATTTT. Its protein reads: CASGGGGNTIYF.